The 23 T cell receptor beta chains below were found in one sample sequenced in a study of identical twins. TCRdb passed the 5' RACE reads through MiXCR, listing each CDR3 protein once. The sample lists 200,000 or so distinct CDR3 sequences, 15% to 20% occurring once. The same data also contributed to another study, on T cells expressing NK-cell markers.

The specimen sequenced was CD8+ T cells sorted from blood. Receptors were obtained from a woman younger than 35 in good health.

The chain carries TRBV27 and TRBJ2-7; tentatively, D is TRBD2 (5 bases). Germline loops: CDR1 MNHEY, CDR2 SMNVEV (reference sequence). V shed 6 bases and J shed 7 bases, with 10 bases lying between them. CDR3 length: 11 residues. CDR3 sequence: CASSGVKEQYF. The CDR3 bases are TGTGCCAGCAGCGGGGTGAAAGAGCAGTACTTC.

In this sample, this clonotype turned up a few times. The J gene is TRBJ2-1, the V gene TRBV27; 7 bases line up with TRBD2. This CDR3 spans 16 amino acids. The germline V gene encodes CDR1 MNHEY and CDR2 SMNVEV (reference sequence). J gave up 0 bases and V 5 bases, and 7 bases lay outside the gene matches. Here the CDR3 DNA reads TGTGCCAGCAGTCCACGGACTAGGAGCTCCTACAATGAGCAGTTCTTC. This sequence encodes CASSPRTRSSYNEQFF.

This rearrangement joins TRBV20-1 to TRBJ1-1; D not certain. V was pared by 4 bases and J by 0 bases, with 9 bases between. CDR3 size: 13 residues. The germline gives CDR1 DFQATT, CDR2 SNEGSKA (reference sequence). CDR3 nucleotide sequence: TGCAGTGCTACAACCCGGGTGAACACTGAAGCTTTCTTT. It is translated as CSATTRVNTEAFF.

This clonotype was counted a few times. The chain employs TRBV11-1 and TRBJ2-1; 9 nucleotides line up with TRBD2. The ends lost 1 base at V and 0 bases at J; junction bases unmatched: 7. The CDR3 loop spans 18 amino acids. CDR1 is SGHAT, CDR2 FQDESV, per germline (reference sequence). The CDR3 DNA sequence: TGTGCCAGCAGCTTAGGGGTGACTAGCGGACCCTCCTACAATGAGCAGTTCTTC. Its translation: CASSLGVTSGPSYNEQFF.

The chain carries TRBV25-1 and TRBJ2-1; D is tentatively TRBD1 or TRBD2 (5 bases each). V dropped 3 bases and J dropped 3 bases, with 12 bases sitting between them. The germline CDR1 and CDR2 sequences are MGHDK and SYGVNS. This CDR3 is 15 amino acids long. CDR3 sequence (DNA): TGTGCCAGCAGTGAGGTGCTTGGGGGCTACAATGAGCAGTTCTTC. This sequence encodes CASSEVLGGYNEQFF.

This clonotype was recorded once. The rearrangement joins TRBV7-6 to TRBJ2-1, with 7 bases matching TRBD2. The V segment lost 5 bases and the J segment 7 bases; nucleotides outside the gene matches: 11. This CDR3 has 15 amino acids. CDR1 and CDR2 from the germline V gene are SGHVS and FNYEAQ. CDR3 bases: TGTGCCAGCAGCCGGCCTCGCGGGAGTGGGAATGAGCAGTTCTTC. Protein: CASSRPRGSGNEQFF. The full variable domain, completed using reference TRBV7-6 and TRBJ2-1, is GAGVSQSPRYKVTKRGQDVALRCDPISGHVSLYWYRQALGQGPEFLTYFNYEAQQDKSGLPNDRFSAERPEGSISTLTIQRTEQRDSAMYRCASSRPRGSGNEQFFGPGTRLTVL.

In its sample, this clonotype was seen a few times. The genes are TRBV11-1 and TRBJ1-1; 7 bases fit TRBD1. V gave up 0 bases and J gave up 2 bases; unmatched junction bases: 15. CDR1 is SGHAT, CDR2 FQDESV, per germline (reference sequence). The CDR3 totals 19 residues. The CDR3 is CASSLAILTGQRGNTEAFF. The CDR3 DNA reads TGTGCCAGCAGCTTAGCGATCCTGACAGGGCAAAGGGGTAACACTGAAGCTTTCTTT.

The chain links TRBV27 to TRBJ2-1; D is ambiguous. Germline values: CDR1 MNHEY, CDR2 SMNVEV (reference sequence). CDR3 size: 13 residues. The ends were cut back, 2 bases at V and 2 bases at J, with 4 bases in the middle. CDR3 coding DNA: TGTGCCAGCAGTTTAAACACCTACAATGAGCAGTTCTTC. It yields the protein CASSLNTYNEQFF.

The chain combines TRBV6-5 with TRBJ2-1; D possibly corresponds to TRBD1 (5 bases). The CDR3 length is 13 residues. The ends were cut back, 3 bases at V and 8 bases at J, with 11 bases in the middle. Per germline, CDR1 MNHEY and CDR2 SVGAGI. For the CDR3, the DNA is TGTGCCAGCAGTTATGATGGGGCCGATGAGCAGTTCTTC. Its translation is CASSYDGADEQFF.

This clonotype appeared a few times. The rearrangement joins TRBV20-1 to TRBJ2-1, with no clear D. Germline lookup yields CDR1 DFQATT and CDR2 SNEGSKA (reference sequence). CDR3 size: 14 residues. Between the trimmed V and J ends, which lost 6 bases and 9 bases, there was a span of 21 bases. CDR3 sequence (DNA): TGCAGTGCGCCTCGGATCTTCGGATCCTCTGAGCAGTTCTTC. It translates to CSAPRIFGSSEQFF.

The chain has TRBV5-6 and TRBJ2-7; D perhaps matches TRBD1 (5 bases). The germline CDR1 and CDR2 sequences are SGHDT and YYEEEE. Trimming left V 4 bases short and J 6 bases short, with 17 bases between. The CDR3 has 14 amino acids. CDR3 DNA sequence: TGTGCCAGCAGCCAGGACAATAAATTCTTCGAGCAGTACTTC. Its translation: CASSQDNKFFEQYF.

The J gene is TRBJ2-7, the V gene TRBV7-2, with D perhaps matching TRBD2 (6 bases). Germline CDR1 is SGHTA and CDR2 is FQGNSA. V was cut by 1 base and J by 5 bases, with 12 bases left in between. The CDR3 length is 14 residues. CDR3 region: CASSLVEGLDEQYF. CDR3 nucleotide sequence: TGTGCCAGCAGCTTAGTGGAGGGGTTGGACGAGCAGTACTTC.

The chain couples TRBV7-8 to TRBJ2-1, with D hard to call. The CDR3 covers 19 residues. V lost 2 bases and J 2 bases, leaving 22 bases between the germline ends. Germline loops: CDR1 SGHVS, CDR2 FQNEAQ. The CDR3 spells CASSLQWRGETFTYNEQFF. The CDR3 DNA sequence: TGTGCCAGCAGCTTACAGTGGCGCGGTGAAACCTTTACCTACAATGAGCAGTTCTTC.

The chain joins TRBV27 to TRBJ2-3, with 11 bases fitting TRBD1. The V gene's germline CDR1 is MNHEY and CDR2 SMNVEV (reference sequence). This CDR3 contains 17 residues. Unmatched junction bases numbered 9, after V lost 3 bases and J lost 4 bases. The CDR3 region has the DNA TGTGCCAGCAGTTTCATTCGGACAGGGGGCATAGCAGATACGCAGTATTTT. This gives the protein CASSFIRTGGIADTQYF.

This rearrangement joins TRBV6-5 to TRBJ2-7; a weak D match, TRBD2 (5 bases). Between the trimmed V and J ends, which lost 5 bases and 3 bases, there was a span of 20 bases. CDR1 is MNHEY, CDR2 SVGAGI, per germline. There are 16 residues in the CDR3. CDR3 region: CASSNRTRGPYYEQYF. As DNA, the CDR3 is TGTGCCAGCAGTAACCGGACTCGCGGGCCGTACTACGAGCAGTACTTC.

The chain is built from TRBV20-1 and TRBJ2-7; D is perhaps TRBD2 (6 bases). CDR1 and CDR2 from the germline V gene are DFQATT and SNEGSKA (reference sequence). The CDR3 sequence is 16 residues long. Deletions cut 6 bases from V and 2 bases from J, with 23 bases between. The CDR3 region has the DNA TGCAGTGCCGCCCCGCGCGACAGACTAGGGGCCTACGAGCAGTACTTC. Amino acid sequence: CSAAPRDRLGAYEQYF.

This clonotype showed up just a few times. The chain recombines TRBV9 with TRBJ2-7; possibly TRBD2 for D (7 bases). The V end lost 4 bases, the J end lost 7 bases, and 18 bases lay between the germline ends. The CDR3 runs to 14 residues. Germline-derived CDR1 and CDR2 are SGDLS and YYNGEE. CDR3 residues: CASSPPGGRQEQYF. CDR3 DNA sequence: TGTGCCAGCAGCCCCCCCGGGGGGCGGCAAGAGCAGTACTTC.

This clonotype was observed a handful of times. J is TRBJ2-7 and V is TRBV10-3; 9 nucleotides agree with TRBD1. The length of the CDR3 is 13 residues. The V segment lost 6 bases and the J segment 3 bases; nucleotides outside the gene matches: 3. Germline V CDR1 and CDR2: ENHRY, SYGVKD. In DNA, the CDR3 is TGTGCCATCAGGGACAGGGGTTTCTACGAGCAGTACTTC. This codes for CAIRDRGFYEQYF.

The chain recombines TRBV12-3 or TRBV12-4 with TRBJ2-1; D not resolved. This CDR3 is 16 amino acids long. V lost 5 bases, J lost 0 bases, and 14 bases lay in between. The CDR3 spells CASSPPTVSSYNEQFF. DNA for the CDR3: TGTGCCAGCAGTCCACCGACCGTGAGCTCCTACAATGAGCAGTTCTTC.

The rearrangement links TRBV12-3 or TRBV12-4 to TRBJ2-3, with TRBD2 as a possible D gene (5 bases). The V gene lost 7 bases and the J gene lost 1 base, with 12 bases spanning the gap. The CDR3 is 14 residues long. Written as DNA, the CDR3 is TGTGCCAGCACTACCGGAGGCGGCACAGATACGCAGTATTTT. Protein product: CASTTGGGTDTQYF.

This clonotype occurred a few times. The chain is built from TRBV27 and TRBJ2-3; D remains unclear. V was pared by 5 bases and J by 0 bases, with 18 bases between. From germline, CDR1 is MNHEY and CDR2 SMNVEV (reference sequence). This CDR3 contains 17 residues. The CDR3 bases are TGTGCCAGCAGTCCCCTGAACAGACGATCTAGCACAGATACGCAGTATTTT. Encoded protein: CASSPLNRRSSTDTQYF.

A few counts support this clonotype. The chain couples TRBV4-3 to TRBJ1-4, with 7 bases fitting TRBD1. CDR1 is LGHNA and CDR2 is YSLEER in the germline V gene. The CDR3 loop spans 17 amino acids. Trimming at V came to 0 bases and at J to 4 bases, leaving 8 bases not matched to a gene. The CDR3 sequence: CASSQDQTGTVNEKLFF. The CDR3 DNA is TGCGCCAGCAGCCAAGACCAAACCGGGACAGTTAATGAAAAACTGTTTTTT.

This rearrangement joins TRBV13 to TRBJ1-1; the D is unclear. Trimming stripped 4 bases from V and 1 base from J, with 10 bases between. Germline values: CDR1 PRHDT, CDR2 FYEKMQ (reference sequence). The CDR3 spans 14 residues. This CDR3 reads CASSSRGENTEAFF. For the CDR3, the DNA is TGTGCCAGCAGCTCAAGAGGAGAGAACACTGAAGCTTTCTTT. The full variable domain, completed using reference TRBV13 and TRBJ1-1, is AAGVIQSPRHLIKEKRETATLKCYPIPRHDTVYWYQQGPGQDPQFLISFYEKMQSDKGSIPDRFSAQQFSDYHSELNMSSLELGDSALYFCASSSRGENTEAFFGQGTRLTVV.